The present T cell receptor (beta chain) was sequenced within a study of blood T cell repertoires in COVID-19. Study at large: Samples came from the United States, Italy and Spain, spanning acute and convalescent COVID-19. In each case, the material was cDNA or gDNA derived from T cells, B-cell-depleted T cells, or PBMCs.

Trimming took off 0 bases at V and 4 bases at J, with 18 bases between the two ends. The CDR3 runs to 17 residues. Germline assignment: CDR1 SGHTA and CDR2 FQGNSA. Per the authors' pipeline: Reference gene primer amplification yielded estimated nucleated cell counts. Data came from immunoSEQ multiplex PCR; TCRdb stores just in-frame clones and leaves some out. V and J calls plus clone size are reproduced from that table; the DNA served to infer D and trimming. Altogether 100,000 to 150,000 clones are present, around 86% being singletons, with the ten largest covering approximately 8.7%. The sample taken for sequencing was peripheral blood. The chain links TRBV7-2 to TRBJ1-2, with D possibly being TRBD1 (6 bases). The clonotype originates from a man aged 35 to 55 with active or convalescent COVID-19. Here the CDR3 DNA reads TGTGCCAGCAGCTTAGCCCCGTCGGACAGCCGGTTCTATGGCTACACCTTC. Protein product: CASSLAPSDSRFYGYTF. Combining the CDR3 with reference TRBV7-2 and TRBJ1-2 gives the whole variable domain GAGVSQSPSNKVTEKGKDVELRCDPISGHTALYWYRQSLGQGLEFLIYFQGNSAPDKSGLPSDRFSAERTGGSVSTLTIQRTQQEDSAVYLCASSLAPSDSRFYGYTFGSGTRLTVV.